Described below is a single T cell receptor (beta chain) sequence and its context. Distinct nucleotide sequences in the sample also encode this CDR3. These data belong to a study of blood T cell repertoires in COVID-19. Study-level information: There were acute and convalescent COVID-19 samples, and they came from the United States, Italy and Spain.

V was cut by 4 bases and J by 1 base, with 13 bases left in between. The CDR3 is 15 amino acids. CDR1 SGHRS and CDR2 YFSETQ come from the germline V gene. The method was immunoSEQ multiplex PCR; TCRdb's version includes in-frame clones alone and lacks a portion of them. The table records about 310,000 clones, approximately 91% of them present only once. Enrolled through a virtual design, the participants were between roughly 18 and 89 years of age and came from about two dozen US areas. Participants had their cohort set by participant-reported clinical history. Recovered Cohort 3 donors showed two negative PCRs, clearance, or symptom resolution.

The sequence came from a woman in her 40s who had recovered from COVID-19. The sample consisted of PBMCs or T cells enriched from blood (not recorded which). This chain joins TRBV5-1 and TRBJ2-3; possibly TRBD2 for D (5 bases). The CDR3 spells CASSPEGDGTDTQYF. Written as DNA, the CDR3 is TGCGCCAGCAGCCCCGAGGGAGATGGCACAGATACGCAGTATTTT.